The 2 T cell receptor beta chains listed next were all sequenced from one sample in a study of T cell repertoires in cytomegalovirus infection. The antigens of these receptors remain unknown. TCRdb re-called the reads through MiXCR, storing one row per CDR3 protein. The sample shows 30,000 to 40,000 distinct CDR3 sequences, roughly 49% of them seen only once. Sequencing used CD8+ T cells from cultured PBMCs, obtained from culture after CMV antigen stimulation. The receptors come from a human donor in good health (CMV status not recorded). Some clones in this sample may be carry-over from other donors' samples.

This clonotype was seen a handful of times. The genes are TRBV7-3 and TRBJ2-1; 10 nucleotides align to TRBD1. CDR3 size: 16 residues. Unmatched junction bases numbered 13, after V lost 5 bases and J lost 9 bases. Germline V lookup: CDR1 SGHTA, CDR2 FQGTGA. The CDR3: CASSHHPGQGEGEQFF. Written as DNA, the CDR3 is TGTGCCAGCAGCCATCACCCTGGACAGGGGGAAGGTGAGCAGTTCTTC.

This chain links TRBV27 with TRBJ2-7; possible D gene TRBD2, 6 bases. V lost 5 bases and J lost 3, with 14 bases in between. CDR1 and CDR2 (germline): MNHEY, SMNVEV (reference sequence). This CDR3 is built from 14 residues. For the CDR3, the DNA is TGTGCCAGCAGTCCCGGGAGATGGGGCTACGAGCAGTACTTC. This gives the protein CASSPGRWGYEQYF.